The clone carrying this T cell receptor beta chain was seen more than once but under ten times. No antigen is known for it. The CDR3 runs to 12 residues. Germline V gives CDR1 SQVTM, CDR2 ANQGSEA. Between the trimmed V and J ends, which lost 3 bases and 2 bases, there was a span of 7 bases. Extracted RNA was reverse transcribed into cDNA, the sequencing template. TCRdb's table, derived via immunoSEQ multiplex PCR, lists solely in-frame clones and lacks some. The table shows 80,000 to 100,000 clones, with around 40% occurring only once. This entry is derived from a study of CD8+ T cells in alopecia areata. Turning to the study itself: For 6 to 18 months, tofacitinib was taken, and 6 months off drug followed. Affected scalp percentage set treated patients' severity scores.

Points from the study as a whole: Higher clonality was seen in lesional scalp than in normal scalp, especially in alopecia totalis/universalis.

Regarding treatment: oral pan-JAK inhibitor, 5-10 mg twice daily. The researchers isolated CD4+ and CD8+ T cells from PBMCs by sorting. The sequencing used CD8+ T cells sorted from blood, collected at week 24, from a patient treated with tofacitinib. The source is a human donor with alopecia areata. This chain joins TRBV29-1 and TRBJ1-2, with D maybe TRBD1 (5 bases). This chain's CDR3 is CSVDPGNYGYTF. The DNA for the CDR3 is TGCAGCGTTGATCCAGGGAACTATGGCTACACCTTC.